Listed below are T cell receptor beta chains from one sample, sequenced in a study of blood T cell repertoires in COVID-19. Clones were sequenced by immunoSEQ multiplex PCR, and TCRdb holds only the in-frame ones, with some missing. The sample has roughly 330,000 clones, around 87% seen once. Sequenced: PBMCs or T cells enriched from blood (not recorded which). The receptors stem from a woman under 40 who had recovered from COVID-19. Each CDR3 is given with its conserved first and last residue. A D gene is named only where the DNA matches it firmly. Expanded clones get a size class; other rows say once, few or many, or leave the size out.

V,D,J,size,CDR3,DNA
TRBV4-3,TRBD1,TRBJ2-5,-,CASSQDGSNRDREETQYF,TGCGCCAGCAGCCAAGATGGCAGCAACAGGGACAGGGAAGAGACCCAGTACTTC
TRBV5-1,TRBD1,TRBJ2-2,-,CASSLGDRGSTGELFF,TGCGCCAGCAGCTTGGGGGACAGGGGGTCCACCGGGGAGCTGTTTTTT
TRBV29-1,-,TRBJ1-1,-,CSVQGQSNTEAFF,TGCAGCGTTCAAGGACAGTCGAACACTGAAGCTTTCTTT
TRBV19,TRBD1,TRBJ1-1,once,CASSQRDREAFF,TGTGCCAGTAGTCAAAGGGACAGAGAAGCTTTCTTT
TRBV3-1/TRBV3-2,-,TRBJ2-7,-,CASSQGMTQYF,TGTGCCAGCAGCCAAGGAATGACACAGTACTTC
TRBV16,-,TRBJ1-5,-,CASRQGGAGENQPQHF,TGTGCCAGCAGACAAGGGGGGGCAGGGGAGAATCAGCCCCAGCATTTT
TRBV21-1,-,TRBJ2-7,-,CNEVFEQYF,TGTAACGAGGTCTTCGAGCAGTACTTC
TRBV14,TRBD2,TRBJ2-1,-,CASSPRAGGIHNEQFF,TGTGCCAGCAGCCCAAGAGCGGGGGGCATCCACAATGAGCAGTTCTTC
TRBV5-6,-,TRBJ2-2,-,CASSFADRLTGELFF,TGTGCCAGCAGTTTTGCTGACAGGCTAACCGGGGAGCTGTTTTTT
TRBV18,TRBD1,TRBJ1-5,-,CASSASGQGNQPQHF,TGTGCCAGCTCAGCTTCGGGACAGGGGAATCAGCCCCAGCATTTT
TRBV7-9,-,TRBJ2-5,-,CASSTQGGPWGTQYF,TGTGCCAGCAGCACCCAGGGGGGTCCCTGGGGGACCCAGTACTTC